This TCR beta chain was recovered during a study of T-cell memory formation after mild COVID-19. The CDR3 runs to 14 residues. The germline gives CDR1 SQVTM, CDR2 ANQGSEA. Between the trimmed V and J ends, which lost 0 bases and 7 bases, there was a span of 16 bases. One entry per CDR3 protein results from TCRdb running MiXCR on the 5' RACE reads. The sample records approximately 430,000 distinct CDR3 sequences, around 22% being singletons. This clonotype came up a few times. The V call is TRBV29-1, the J call TRBJ2-7, with a weak D call TRBD2 (5 bases). Input material: PBMCs or a T cell subset sorted from them (not recorded which). The origin of this receptor is an adult woman who had mild COVID-19 (a few samples of this study predate the infection). Cell type and time point are not known. DNA of the CDR3: TGCAGCGTTGAAGACCGGGCTCTAGCCGCGGAGCAGTACTTC. It specifies CSVEDRALAAEQYF.